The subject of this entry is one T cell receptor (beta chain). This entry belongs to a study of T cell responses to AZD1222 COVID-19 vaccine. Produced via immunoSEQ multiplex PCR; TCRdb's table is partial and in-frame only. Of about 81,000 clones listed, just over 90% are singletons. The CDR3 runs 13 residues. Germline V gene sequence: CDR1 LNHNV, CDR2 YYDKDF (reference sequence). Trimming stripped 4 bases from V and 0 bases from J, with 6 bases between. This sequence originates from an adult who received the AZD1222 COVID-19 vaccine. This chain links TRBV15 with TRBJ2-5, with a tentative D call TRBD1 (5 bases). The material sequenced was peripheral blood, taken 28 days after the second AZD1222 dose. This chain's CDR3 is CATSKGDQETQYF. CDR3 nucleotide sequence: TGTGCCACCAGCAAAGGGGACCAAGAGACCCAGTACTTC. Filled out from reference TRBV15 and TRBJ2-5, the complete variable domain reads DAMVIQNPRYQVTQFGKPVTLSCSQTLNHNVMYWYQQKSSQAPKLLFHYYDKDFNNEADTPDNFQSRRPNTSFCFLDIRSPGLGDTAMYLCATSKGDQETQYFGPGTRLLVL.